This T cell receptor beta chain was profiled in a study of shared clonotypes between healthy human individuals. Turning to the study itself: Aged between 18 and 49, the donors were a couple of women and a few men.

Germline trimming cut 5 bases from V and 4 bases from J; bases unmatched to any gene: 3. CDR3 size: 14 residues. At a deep level, the assay was run. What was sequenced on ten immunoSEQ deep assay plates was unsorted PBMC DNA. The repertoire was sequenced with immunoSEQ multiplex PCR; TCRdb's copy has only in-frame clones and lacks some. The table lists about 510,000 clones, over 60% of them singletons. Overall study findings and caveats: Clonotype sharing among donors was thought likely to change with sequencing depth.

As to this clone: What it binds is unknown.

This chain uses TRBV6-7 with TRBJ1-4, with 8 bases matching TRBD1. TRBV6-7 qualifies as an ORF whose function is uncertain. Source material: PBMCs. This sequence originates from a woman in her 40s in good health. Some clones in this sample may be carry-over from other donors' samples. The CDR3 DNA follows: TGTGCCAGCAGTGGGACAGGCCGTAATGAAAAACTGTTTTTT. Translating it yields CASSGTGRNEKLFF.